The 28 T cell receptor beta chains listed next were all sequenced from one sample in a study of OX40 agonist ivuxolimab in advanced cancers. Data came from immunoSEQ multiplex PCR; TCRdb stores just in-frame clones and leaves some out. Of about 24,000 clones listed, roughly 84% are singletons. The sequences come from CD4+ or CD8+ T cells sorted from blood, collected in a trial of the OX40 agonist ivuxolimab. The source is an adult with an advanced solid tumor such as melanoma, head and neck, liver or kidney cancer.

V gene TRBV10-1 combines with J gene TRBJ2-5; no clear D. The CDR3 covers 13 residues. Germline CDR1 reads WNHNN; CDR2 reads SYGVQD (reference sequence). The ends were cut back, 0 bases at V and 6 bases at J, with 8 bases in the middle. The CDR3 sequence is CASSESVGQTQYF. The CDR3 DNA follows: TGCGCCAGCAGTGAGTCGGTAGGGCAGACCCAGTACTTC.

A single count supports this clone. The chain uses TRBV5-8 and TRBJ2-3; 12 nucleotides match TRBD2. The CDR3 covers 18 residues. Per the germline V gene, CDR1 is SGHTS and CDR2 is YDEGEE. The junction had 6 bases not matched to a gene; V was cut back by 0 bases and J by 1 base. CDR3 loop: CASSLVLAGGPGTDTQYF. For the CDR3, the DNA is TGTGCCAGCAGCTTGGTGCTAGCGGGAGGGCCCGGCACAGATACGCAGTATTTT.

CDR3 sequence (DNA): TGTGCCAGCAGTTTATATGGGGAGCCCTACGAGCAGTACTTC. This sequence encodes CASSLYGEPYEQYF. The chain uses TRBV27 and TRBJ2-7; a weak D match, TRBD2 (5 bases). The CDR3 runs to 14 residues. CDR1 and CDR2 (germline): MNHEY, SMNVEV (reference sequence). V lost 1 base to trimming and J lost 2 bases, with 9 bases between them.

The genes are TRBV6-5 and TRBJ1-2; TRBD1 matches at 8 bases. Germline CDR1 MNHEY, CDR2 SVGAGI. CDR3 size: 15 residues. Unmatched junction bases numbered 8, after V lost 4 bases and J lost 4 bases. CDR3 residues: CASSSRTGFFYGYTF. The CDR3 coding sequence is TGTGCCAGCAGTTCTCGGACAGGGTTTTTCTATGGCTACACCTTC.

The genes are TRBV6-6 and TRBJ2-7; D is ambiguous. Looked up from germline, CDR1 is MNHNY and CDR2 is SVGAGI (reference sequence). Between the trimmed V and J ends, which lost 8 bases and 5 bases, there was a span of 16 bases. The CDR3 loop spans 13 amino acids. CDR3 sequence: CASGVDEVHEQYF. CDR3 DNA: TGTGCCAGCGGAGTTGACGAAGTCCACGAGCAGTACTTC.

This chain connects TRBV18 to TRBJ1-1; TRBD1 matches at 10 bases. Germline V gives CDR1 KGHSH, CDR2 LQKENI. The CDR3 spans 15 residues. V lost 5 bases and J lost 6; bases outside the gene matches: 9. DNA for the CDR3: TGTGCCAGCTCAAGAGAGACAGGGGGCGCCGCTGAAGCTTTCTTT. This encodes CASSRETGGAAEAFF.

This clone was observed a few times. The chain combines TRBV7-2 with TRBJ1-1, with D unclear. The CDR3 length is 15 residues. V was shortened by 0 bases and J by 5 bases, with 13 bases between the two germline ends. Germline assignment: CDR1 SGHTA and CDR2 FQGNSA. The CDR3: CASSLASGSGTEAFF. The CDR3 nucleotides read TGTGCCAGCAGCTTAGCAAGTGGGTCGGGAACTGAAGCTTTCTTT.

In DNA form, the CDR3 reads TGTGCCAGCAGCCCAGGGGACTATGGCTACACCTTC. Protein: CASSPGDYGYTF. This sequence joins TRBV5-6 and TRBJ1-2; possibly TRBD1 for D (6 bases). V lost 4 bases and J lost 3, with 7 bases in between. Germline V gene sequence: CDR1 SGHDT, CDR2 YYEEEE. The CDR3 has 12 residues.

This clone was picked up one time. The V and J genes are TRBV4-2 and TRBJ1-2; TRBD1 is a possible D gene (5 bases). V was trimmed by 3 bases and J by 1 base, leaving 9 bases between them. The CDR3 contains 14 residues. Germline CDR1 and CDR2: LGHNA and YNFKEQ. This CDR3 reads CASSQNRINYGYTF. The CDR3 DNA follows: TGTGCCAGCAGCCAGAACAGGATTAACTATGGCTACACCTTC.

The chain carries TRBV18 and TRBJ1-5; 7 positions match TRBD1. Looked up from germline, CDR1 is KGHSH and CDR2 is LQKENI. J gave up 4 bases and V 3 bases, and 6 bases lay outside the gene matches. This CDR3 has 15 residues. In nucleotides, the CDR3 is TGTGCCAGCTCACCTACAGGGGCCATAAATCAGCCCCAGCATTTT. Translating it yields CASSPTGAINQPQHF.

This chain uses TRBV6-1 with TRBJ1-4; 11 nucleotides match TRBD1. Germline CDR1 MNHNS, CDR2 SASEGT. J was trimmed by 8 bases and V by 1 base; bases with no gene match: 6. CDR3 length: 16 amino acids. The CDR3 here is CASSEEPGTGGEKLFF. The CDR3 bases are TGTGCCAGCAGTGAAGAGCCCGGGACAGGGGGGGAAAAACTGTTTTTT.

V and J are TRBV7-2 and TRBJ1-5; no clear D gene. V lost 3 bases to trimming and J lost 3 bases, with 9 bases between them. The germline V gene has CDR1 SGHTA and CDR2 FQGNSA. The CDR3 runs to 14 residues. CDR3 in DNA: TGTGCCAGCAGCTTGGAAGGAGACAATCAGCCCCAGCATTTT. This translates into CASSLEGDNQPQHF.

This rearrangement joins TRBV7-6 to TRBJ1-2; D gene ambiguous. The CDR3 is 14 residues long. Germline V gene data show CDR1 as SGHVS and CDR2 as FNYEAQ. Deletions cut 3 bases from V and 0 bases from J, with 8 bases between. This chain's CDR3 is CASSFDISNYGYTF. CDR3 sequence (DNA): TGTGCCAGCAGCTTTGACATATCTAACTATGGCTACACCTTC.

This clone was found once. This sequence joins TRBV5-5 and TRBJ2-2, with 7 positions matching TRBD2. The germline V gene has CDR1 SGHKS and CDR2 YYEKEE (reference sequence). CDR3 size: 15 residues. Trimming at V came to 6 bases and at J to 2 bases, leaving 7 bases not matched to a gene. The CDR3 DNA is TGTGCCAGCAAACGGGGCGGGGGTAACACCGGGGAGCTGTTTTTT. Translating it yields CASKRGGGNTGELFF.

Notes on this clone: A junction boundary mismatches the germline segment, possibly from a read error. The chain uses TRBV7-9 and TRBJ2-7, with 10 positions matching TRBD2. The CDR3 extends over 15 amino acids. Germline assignment: CDR1 SEHNR and CDR2 FQNEAQ (reference sequence). The CDR3 reads CASSLAALAGAAVDF. CDR3 DNA sequence: TGTGCCAGCAGCTTAGCTGCCCTAGCGGGAGCGGCCGTGGACTTC. Full variable domain (remainder filled in from reference TRBV7-9 and TRBJ2-7): DTGVSQNPRHKITKRGQNVTFRCDPISEHNRLYWYRQTLGQGPEFLTYFQNEAQLEKSRLLSDRFSAERPKGSFSTLEIQRTEQGDSAMYLCASSLAALAGAAVDFGPGTRLTVT.

The J gene is TRBJ1-5, the V gene TRBV15; TRBD1 is a possible D gene (5 bases). The ends were cut back, 0 bases at V and 4 bases at J, with 10 bases in the middle. This CDR3 spans 15 amino acids. The germline CDR1 and CDR2 sequences are LNHNV and YYDKDF (reference sequence). The CDR3 spells CATSRDRGENQPQHF. The CDR3 DNA follows: TGTGCCACCAGCAGAGATAGGGGAGAGAATCAGCCCCAGCATTTT.

The chain joins TRBV21-1 to TRBJ1-5; the D call in the table, TRBD1, was not verified against the DNA. TRBV21-1 corresponds to a pseudogene. There are 17 residues in the CDR3. The CDR3 coding sequence is TGTGCCAGCACCTATGACAGGGGTCTAGACGGCAATCAGCCCCAGCATTTT. Translated, it gives CASTYDRGLDGNQPQHF.

The genes are TRBV27 and TRBJ1-1; D may be TRBD1 (6 bases). The CDR3 runs to 15 residues. Trimming removed 6 bases at V and 0 bases at J, with 14 bases between. Germline V gene lookup returns CDR1 MNHEY and CDR2 SMNVEV (reference sequence). CDR3 DNA: TGTGCCAGCAGGCGACCGGGACAAATGAACACTGAAGCTTTCTTT. Translated: CASRRPGQMNTEAFF.

This clone has just a few counts. The chain carries TRBV29-1 and TRBJ1-4, with 7 bases identical to TRBD1. V gave up 5 bases and J gave up 4 bases; unmatched junction bases: 4. This CDR3 has 13 residues. Germline V gene sequence: CDR1 SQVTM, CDR2 ANQGSEA. CDR3 nucleotides: TGCAGCGTTTCCGGGACAGATAATGAAAAACTGTTTTTT. Translated: CSVSGTDNEKLFF.

This clone was seen more than once but under ten times. The chain recombines TRBV19 with TRBJ1-6; the D is unclear. The CDR3 is 14 amino acids. Germline V gene sequence: CDR1 LNHDA, CDR2 SQIVND (reference sequence). V was pared by 4 bases and J by 10 bases, with 14 bases between. CDR3 residues: CASSRSRFGSPLHF. The CDR3, as DNA: TGTGCCAGTAGTAGATCCAGGTTCGGATCACCCCTCCACTTT.

V usage is TRBV11-3 and J usage is TRBJ2-3; 7 bases align to TRBD2. CDR1 is SGHNT and CDR2 is YENEEA in the germline V gene. The CDR3 has 14 amino acids. V shed 1 base, J shed 6 bases, and the junction held 4 bases outside the gene matches. The CDR3 DNA reads as TGTGCCAGCAGCTTAGGGACTAGTTCGGATACGCAGTATTTT. This gives the protein CASSLGTSSDTQYF.

This chain uses TRBV5-1 with TRBJ1-1; the D is unclear. The germline CDR1 and CDR2 sequences are SGHRS and YFSETQ. Between the trimmed V and J ends, which lost 5 bases and 0 bases, there was a span of 11 bases. CDR3 length: 14 amino acids. CDR3 residues: CASSFRGMNTEAFF. CDR3 DNA sequence: TGCGCCAGCAGTTTTCGGGGTATGAACACTGAAGCTTTCTTT.

This chain joins TRBV7-8 and TRBJ1-2; possible D gene TRBD1, 6 bases. V shed 2 bases and J shed 3 bases, with 10 bases lying between them. From germline, CDR1 is SGHVS and CDR2 FQNEAQ. The CDR3 is made up of 14 amino acids. CDR3 region: CASSLRTDHYGYTF. The DNA of the CDR3 is TGTGCCAGCAGCTTAAGGACAGACCACTATGGCTACACCTTC.

J is TRBJ1-6 and V is TRBV5-4; D is undetermined. The CDR3 contains 15 residues. CDR1 is SGHNT and CDR2 is YYREEE in the germline V gene (reference sequence). V lost 0 bases and J 7 bases, leaving 11 bases between the germline ends. The CDR3 sequence is CASSLDRPGNSPLHF. The CDR3, as DNA: TGTGCCAGCAGCTTGGATAGGCCGGGGAATTCACCCCTCCACTTT.

The chain carries TRBV18 and TRBJ1-3, with 8 positions matching TRBD1. Unmatched junction bases numbered 11, after V lost 1 base and J lost 0 bases. From germline, CDR1 is KGHSH and CDR2 LQKENI. This CDR3 is built from 19 residues. The CDR3 reads CASSPRGRQGAISGNTIYF. DNA of the CDR3: TGTGCCAGCTCACCACGGGGAAGGCAGGGGGCCATCTCTGGAAACACCATATATTTT.

The genes are TRBV6-6 and TRBJ2-3, with TRBD2 identical over 8 bases. J lost 5 bases, V lost 7 bases, and 11 bases had no gene match. This CDR3 is built from 15 residues. In germline, CDR1 is MNHNY, CDR2 SVGAGI (reference sequence). In DNA, the CDR3 is TGTGCCAGCATCCCTACGGGACTAGTGGGAGATACGCAGTATTTT. Translated, it gives CASIPTGLVGDTQYF.

The chain employs TRBV7-3 and TRBJ2-1; the match to TRBD2 covers 11 bases. Trimming at V came to 4 bases and at J to 9 bases, leaving 14 bases not matched to a gene. CDR3 length: 17 amino acids. CDR1 is SGHTA, CDR2 FQGTGA, per germline. The CDR3 here is CASSSRPLAGGTGEQFF. The CDR3 DNA reads as TGTGCCAGCAGCTCGCGCCCCCTAGCGGGAGGAACCGGTGAGCAGTTCTTC.

The chain carries TRBV10-3 and TRBJ1-2; 10 bases are shared with TRBD1. V lost 10 bases and J lost 8; bases outside the gene matches: 7. The CDR3 covers 12 residues. Per the germline V gene, CDR1 is ENHRY and CDR2 is SYGVKD. The CDR3 region has the DNA TGTGCCAGCTCGACAGGGGGCAGGGGCTACACCTTC. It yields the protein CASSTGGRGYTF.